The present T cell receptor (beta chain) was sequenced within a study of CD4+ T cells in melanoma. Study conclusions and caveats: A reported correlation linked neoantigen-specific CD4+ T cells to CD8+, macrophage and B cell function. In melanoma, neoantigen-specific CD4+ T cells reportedly differed in differentiation state.

Points on this clone: The antigen is undetermined.

From germline, CDR1 is SNHLY and CDR2 FYNNEI. V was cut by 9 bases and J by 3 bases, with 15 bases left in between. The CDR3 is made up of 13 amino acids. Here immunoSEQ multiplex PCR was the method, and the copy in TCRdb shows in-frame clones only, minus some. The repertoire holds some 9,500 clones, with about 66% as singletons. Material: cells from a culture (not recorded whether cultured in vitro). This TCR was recovered from a human donor with melanoma. The chain is built from TRBV2 and TRBJ2-7, with D maybe TRBD2 (6 bases). The CDR3 is CASRLGEVYEQYF. The CDR3 region has the DNA TGTGCCAGTCGACTGGGGGAGGTCTACGAGCAGTACTTC.